The subject of this entry is one TCR beta chain. The sample originates from a study of blood T cell repertoires in COVID-19. Study summary: COVID-19 samples from acute and convalescent phases originated in the United States, Italy and Spain. PBMCs, B-cell-depleted T cells, or T cells were the source of the cDNA or gDNA that made up the material.

V lost 3 bases and J lost 4, with 13 bases in between. The germline CDR1 and CDR2 sequences are SQVTM and ANQGSEA. The length of the CDR3 is 14 residues. Authors' analysis steps: It was from reference gene primer amplification that nucleated cell counts were estimated. The data were produced by immunoSEQ multiplex PCR, yet TCRdb's version contains in-frame clones alone and is incomplete. V and J calls and clone size are given by that table; D and trimming were obtained from the DNA. The sample holds around 200,000 clones, over 75% seen once. The origin of this receptor is a human donor with active or convalescent COVID-19. The donor label of this sample is uncertain. The specimen was peripheral blood. The V call is TRBV29-1, the J call TRBJ2-1; D is possibly TRBD2 (5 bases). CDR3 nucleotide sequence: TGCAGCGTTGATCCCCCGGGGATTTACAATGAGCAGTTCTTC. Translated, it gives CSVDPPGIYNEQFF.